This T cell receptor beta chain was recorded in a study of T cell responses to AZD1222 COVID-19 vaccine. Study-wide points: Baseline testing showed seropositivity in only six AZD1222 recipients.

TCRdb's table, derived via immunoSEQ multiplex PCR, lists solely in-frame clones and lacks some. The table lists tens of thousands of clones, around 80% of them singletons, with 9% to 13% in the top ten. With regard to this clone: The antigen is not known.

The CDR3 sequence is 14 residues long. V lost 8 bases and J lost 6, with 19 bases in between. Germline V gene data show CDR1 as LNHDA and CDR2 as SQIVND (reference sequence). J is TRBJ1-1 and V is TRBV19; TRBD1 might be the D (5 bases). This specimen was peripheral blood, taken on day 0 of AZD1222 vaccination. The TCR originated in an adult in good health. As DNA, the CDR3 is TGTGCCAGTGACTACGGGACCGCGAGCCCTGAAGCTTTCTTT. Protein: CASDYGTASPEAFF.